This entry lists 15 T cell receptor beta chains sequenced from one sample in a study of T-cell reconstitution after alpha-beta-depleted transplantation in children. The TCRbeta library incorporated unique molecular identifiers. A single record per CDR3 protein comes from TCRdb applying MiXCR to the PCR reads. The sample yields fewer than 750,000 distinct CDR3 sequences, 20% to 25% seen once. Sequenced material: PBMCs, mostly from graft donor cells, taken 360 days after TCRalphabeta/CD19-depleted stem cell transplant. The receptors derive from a boy in the first two years of life who had a stem cell transplant for acute myeloid leukemia, so the T cells may come from the graft donor.

This clonotype was observed many times. The chain is built from TRBV12-3 or TRBV12-4 and TRBJ2-5; no clear D. V lost 4 bases, J lost 7 bases, and 7 bases lay in between. This CDR3 is 11 amino acids long. This CDR3 is CASSSLGTQYF. The CDR3, as DNA: TGTGCCAGCAGTTCCCTAGGGACCCAGTACTTC.

This clonotype was counted many times. The chain links TRBV6-5 to TRBJ2-7; D is uncertain. Trimming removed 10 bases at V and 6 bases at J, with 10 bases between. Germline lookup yields CDR1 MNHEY and CDR2 SVGAGI. This CDR3 has 10 amino acids. DNA for the CDR3: TGTGCCACCTTTTTCGGCGAGCAGTACTTC. It encodes CATFFGEQYF.

This clonotype turned up a few times. V gene TRBV15 combines with J gene TRBJ2-3; TRBD1 matches at 9 bases. Trimming took 2 bases from V and 2 from J; bases not matched to a gene: 8. Germline V gene lookup returns CDR1 LNHNV and CDR2 YYDKDF (reference sequence). There are 17 residues in the CDR3. CDR3 amino acids: CATSRRGQGSYTDTQYF. The CDR3 DNA is TGTGCCACCAGCAGAAGAGGACAGGGGTCTTACACAGATACGCAGTATTTT.

The chain employs TRBV29-1 and TRBJ1-1; no reliable D call. Germline V lookup: CDR1 SQVTM, CDR2 ANQGSEA. The CDR3 is made up of 11 amino acids. V lost 7 bases and J lost 5, with 11 bases in between. The CDR3 here is CSGLYLTEAFF. The DNA of the CDR3 is TGCAGCGGCCTCTACTTAACTGAAGCTTTCTTT.

V usage is TRBV29-1 and J usage is TRBJ2-5; 8 bases fit TRBD2. V lost 3 bases and J lost 5; bases outside the gene matches: 11. Germline V gene sequence: CDR1 SQVTM, CDR2 ANQGSEA. The CDR3 has 15 amino acids. The CDR3: CSVDLGGGWLETQYF. CDR3 nucleotide sequence: TGCAGCGTTGATCTCGGGGGGGGGTGGCTGGAGACCCAGTACTTC.

The genes are TRBV6-2 or TRBV6-3 and TRBJ2-7, with no clear D. Trimming removed 10 bases at V and 4 bases at J, with 11 bases between. The CDR3 spans 11 residues. The germline V gene encodes CDR1 MNHEY and CDR2 SVGEGT. The CDR3 coding sequence is TGTGCCACCGCGGACGGTTACGAGCAGTACTTC. Its translation: CATADGYEQYF.

There are a few counts of this clonotype. The rearrangement uses TRBV4-1 and TRBJ1-3; unclear D gene. CDR3 length: 15 amino acids. Germline-derived CDR1 and CDR2 are MGHRA and YSYEKL. The V and J ends lost 5 bases and 4 bases respectively, with 15 bases between them. CDR3 region: CASSDPVGIGNTIYF. The CDR3 DNA follows: TGCGCCAGCAGCGACCCCGTGGGGATCGGAAACACCATATATTTT.

The rearrangement links TRBV28 to TRBJ1-5; 7 bases are a match to TRBD1. The CDR3 has 18 amino acids. Per germline, CDR1 MDHEN and CDR2 SYDVKM. Trimming at V came to 4 bases and at J to 0 bases, leaving 12 bases not matched to a gene. CDR3 sequence reads: CASSSRFRTGASNQPQHF. The CDR3 DNA reads as TGTGCCAGCAGTTCGAGGTTTAGGACAGGTGCTAGCAATCAGCCCCAGCATTTT. Variable domain in full (rest from reference TRBV28 and TRBJ1-5): DVKVTQSSRYLVKRTGEKVFLECVQDMDHENMFWYRQDPGLGLRLIYFSYDVKMKEKGDIPEGYSVSREKKERFSLILESASTNQTSMYLCASSSRFRTGASNQPQHFGDGTRLSIL.

In the case of this clonotype: Just one base apart from a much larger clone, this may be a read error. The CDR3 DNA is TGTGCCACCTGTGGTCCCGCAGGGATCGCGCAGTATTTT. It codes for CATCGPAGIAQYF. V gene TRBV24-1 combines with J gene TRBJ2-3; the D gene is possibly TRBD1 (5 bases). The CDR3 runs 13 residues. The germline V and J ends were trimmed by 9 bases and 10 bases, with 19 bases remaining between them. Germline loops: CDR1 KGHDR, CDR2 SFDVKD.

This chain joins TRBV14 and TRBJ2-1; possible D gene TRBD1, 5 bases. Germline V lookup: CDR1 SGHDN, CDR2 FVKESK. Trimming left V 0 bases short and J 10 bases short, with 10 bases between. CDR3 length: 13 amino acids. CDR3 sequence reads: CASSQDLGVEQFF. The CDR3, as DNA: TGTGCCAGCAGCCAAGATCTAGGGGTCGAGCAGTTCTTC.

CDR3 DNA sequence: TGCAGTGCTGTCGGACGGGAAGAGACCCAGTACTTC. Residues: CSAVGREETQYF. The chain combines TRBV20-1 with TRBJ2-5, with unresolved D. This CDR3 region has 12 residues. Germline-derived CDR1 and CDR2 are DFQATT and SNEGSKA (reference sequence). V was trimmed by 5 bases and J by 3 bases, leaving 10 bases between them.

V and J are TRBV10-3 and TRBJ2-7; possible D gene TRBD2, 6 bases. Germline CDR1 reads ENHRY; CDR2 reads SYGVKD. This CDR3 is 14 amino acids long. V lost 0 bases, J lost 1 base, and 7 bases lay in between. The CDR3 region is CAISESEGSYEQYF. In nucleotides, the CDR3 is TGTGCCATCAGTGAGTCGGAGGGTTCCTACGAGCAGTACTTC.

This clonotype was seen only a few times. The chain combines TRBV12-3 or TRBV12-4 with TRBJ2-7; D gene uncertain. Trimming took 6 bases from V and 5 from J, leaving 14 bases between them. The CDR3 totals 13 residues. DNA of the CDR3: TGTGCCAGCAGCTCTTTGGGGTCCCACGAGCAGTACTTC. Translation gives CASSSLGSHEQYF.

This clonotype has at least ten counts. The chain combines TRBV4-2 with TRBJ2-5; TRBD2 agrees at 9 bases. The CDR3 totals 15 residues. V shed 4 bases, J shed 5 bases, and the junction held 8 bases outside the gene matches. Germline-derived CDR1 and CDR2 are LGHNA and YNFKEQ. The CDR3 reads CASSPVGGGGETQYF. CDR3 sequence (DNA): TGTGCCAGCAGCCCTGTCGGCGGGGGGGGTGAGACCCAGTACTTC.

This clonotype was counted many times. The chain joins TRBV15 to TRBJ1-5; maybe TRBD1 (6 bases). CDR1 and CDR2 from the germline V gene are LNHNV and YYDKDF (reference sequence). The CDR3 totals 16 residues. V shed 0 bases and J shed 6 bases, with 15 bases lying between them. Written as DNA, the CDR3 is TGTGCCACCAGCAGAGATAGGGCCAGGGGCAGTCAGCCCCAGCATTTT. Translated: CATSRDRARGSQPQHF. Variable domain in full (rest from reference TRBV15 and TRBJ1-5): DAMVIQNPRYQVTQFGKPVTLSCSQTLNHNVMYWYQQKSSQAPKLLFHYYDKDFNNEADTPDNFQSRRPNTSFCFLDIRSPGLGDTAMYLCATSRDRARGSQPQHFGDGTRLSIL.